This T cell receptor beta chain was retrieved from a study of T cell responses to AZD1222 COVID-19 vaccine. Study-wide results and caveats: CD4 TCRs associated with vaccination spanned spike, dominating at 160-218 and 743-854. The donor cohort was predominantly white British with a female majority, and clonal diversity may have been underestimated.

The study pooled second doses at about 4 or about 12 weeks. A remark on this clone: Its antigen is currently unknown.

Libraries were prepared by immunoSEQ multiplex PCR; TCRdb keeps only in-frame clonotypes and omits some of them. The sample holds about 93,000 clones; roughly nine tenths are singletons and the top ten take less than 3%. The CDR3 totals 15 residues. The sample consisted of peripheral blood, taken 28 days after the second AZD1222 dose. The TCR comes from an adult who received the AZD1222 COVID-19 vaccine. The chain has TRBV12-1 and TRBJ1-4; the listed D gene, TRBD1, was not tested against the DNA. TRBV12-1 is noted as a pseudogene. The CDR3 loop is CASSLRDRGNEKLFF. The CDR3, as DNA: TGTGCCAGCAGCTTGAGGGACAGGGGGAATGAAAAACTGTTTTTT.